The entry below gives a single T cell receptor (beta chain) sequence along with its context. Its antigen remains unidentified. Per-base qualities were not stored, and no clone one base away is much larger. Whole blood was collected in K2EDTA tubes by collaborating institutions according to the institutions' own protocols. For TCRbeta analysis, collaborators shipped samples in one of three forms: frozen whole blood, isolated PBMCs, or DNA extracted from either of those sample types. Via the germline V gene, CDR1 is SGHDT and CDR2 YYEEEE. Cut back by 0 bases and 5 bases, the V and J ends lie 8 bases apart. The CDR3 runs 13 residues from the cysteine to the phenylalanine. Only the CDR3 region is kept as DNA, spanning 39 bases read in frame from base 1. The data were obtained in a study of blood T cell repertoires in COVID-19 (dated by TCRdb to between 2020 and 2021). With respect to the entire study: Samples covering the acute and convalescent phases of COVID-19 were provided by collaborators in the United States, Italy and Spain. The sample metadata nearly always contained a de-identified subject ID, COVID-19 status, age in years and sex. A freely available public database, intended as a resource for researchers studying the immune response to SARS-CoV-2, is where the repertoires were released. Where available, HLA class I and class II types were taken from metadata supplied by the sample provider and were not determined by assay-based typing. The samples were drawn from the first 160 participants of the ongoing ImmuneRACE study and from 1,200 or so subjects provided by 6 global collaborators. The prospective study material was composed of cDNA or gDNA derived from T cells, B-cell-depleted T cells, or PBMCs. Deeply sampled blood TCRbeta repertoires from subjects exposed to, actively infected with, or recovered from COVID-19 were included in the dataset.

TCRbeta CDR3 regions were amplified from genomic DNA by means of the immunoSEQ Assay, a bias-controlled multiplex PCR. The authors' analysis ran thus. Within the assay, amplification of reference gene primers was used to estimate how many nucleated cells each sample contained. To quantify the absolute abundance of each unique TCRbeta CDR3 rearrangement, sequence reads were collapsed and filtered. Productive Simpson clonality was computed per sample as the square root of Simpson's diversity index over productive rearrangements. TCRdb obtained this table from immuneACCESS and retained in-frame rearrangements with V and J assigned. These tables miss some clones; where compared with another copy, unresolved V genes account for less than half of the shortfall, and the remainder is unexplained. From that table come the V and J calls and clone size; the DNA was used to work out D and trimming. The sample contains approximately 79,000 clones, roughly 91% of them found a single time. Jointly, the top ten make up 0.58% of the sample.

On the study overall, not on this receptor specifically: The amount of clinical and demographic metadata varied by source and participant and was provided uncurated.

The receptor chain draws on TRBV5-6 and TRBJ1-2; TRBD1 is perhaps the D gene, given 6 matching bases. The sample was peripheral blood. This clonotype was sampled from a man in his 60s with acute or convalescent COVID-19. The sequence in DNA is TGTGCCAGCAGCTTGGACAGGGCGTATGGCTACACCTTC. Its protein product is CASSLDRAYGYTF.